The 21 T cell receptor beta chains reported below all come from one sample, sequenced in a study of blood T cells in healthy people across ages. It was with a sample-barcoded 5' primer and a J-beta primer mix that a second PCR of roughly 7 to 12 cycles was run. One entry per CDR3 protein results from TCRdb running MiXCR on the 5' RACE reads. The sample has about 760,000 distinct CDR3 sequences, approximately 25% seen once. This same sample was also part of a study on T cells of mothers and their children.

The sequenced material came from blood. The origin of the receptors is a boy younger than 18 in good health.

The V and J genes are TRBV24-1 and TRBJ1-2; D is possibly TRBD1 (5 bases). CDR1 KGHDR and CDR2 SFDVKD come from the germline V gene. V lost 5 bases, J lost 3 bases, and 9 bases lay in between. This CDR3 has 13 amino acids. CDR3 DNA: TGTGCCACCAGTGTAGGCAGGGACTATGGCTACACCTTC. This sequence encodes CATSVGRDYGYTF.

CDR3 bases: TGTGCCAGCAGCCAAGATCATACGGGAGGTTCTTCGGGCACAGATACGCAGTATTTT. It encodes CASSQDHTGGSSGTDTQYF. V usage is TRBV4-2 and J usage is TRBJ2-3; 7 nucleotides match TRBD2. The length of the CDR3 is 19 residues. The V gene end was trimmed by 0 bases and the J gene end by 1 base; junction bases not matched to a gene: 13. The germline V gene encodes CDR1 LGHNA and CDR2 YNFKEQ.

The chain has TRBV20-1 and TRBJ1-6; perhaps TRBD1 as D (6 bases). CDR1 and CDR2 (germline): DFQATT, SNEGSKA (reference sequence). Trimming left V 2 bases short and J 5 bases short, with 10 bases between. There are 14 residues in the CDR3. The DNA for the CDR3 is TGCAGTGCTAGAACGGACAGAGATAATTCACCCCTCCACTTT. Its translation: CSARTDRDNSPLHF.

The CDR3 protein is CASSLAQGPYEQYF. CDR3 in DNA: TGTGCCAGCAGCTTAGCGCAGGGCCCCTACGAGCAGTACTTC. The chain uses TRBV7-2 and TRBJ2-7, with D tentatively TRBD1 (5 bases). Trimming pared 0 bases from V and 2 bases from J, leaving 8 bases between. The germline CDR1 and CDR2 sequences are SGHTA and FQGNSA. This CDR3 spans 14 amino acids. Filled out from reference TRBV7-2 and TRBJ2-7, the complete variable domain reads GAGVSQSPSNKVTEKGKDVELRCDPISGHTALYWYRQSLGQGLEFLIYFQGNSAPDKSGLPSDRFSAERTGGSVSTLTIQRTQQEDSAVYLCASSLAQGPYEQYFGPGTRLTVT.

V is TRBV10-3 and J is TRBJ2-5; D remains ambiguous. From germline, CDR1 is ENHRY and CDR2 SYGVKD. Trimming removed 0 bases at V and 3 bases at J, with 8 bases between. The CDR3 runs 14 residues. CDR3 nucleotide sequence: TGTGCCATCAGTGAGTCGACGGGTGAAGAGACCCAGTACTTC. It specifies CAISESTGEETQYF.

The rearrangement uses TRBV4-1 and TRBJ1-6; D is perhaps TRBD1 (6 bases). The CDR3 totals 16 residues. Germline V lookup: CDR1 MGHRA, CDR2 YSYEKL. V gave up 3 bases and J gave up 9 bases, with 18 bases separating them. CDR3 in DNA: TGCGCCAGCAGCCATCCCAAGGGGGGGGCTTCTTCACCCCTCCACTTT. Protein product: CASSHPKGGASSPLHF.

This clonotype occurred a few times. The rearrangement uses TRBV7-9 and TRBJ1-4; the D is unclear. The CDR3 spans 14 residues. V shed 5 bases and J shed 5 bases, with 12 bases lying between them. Germline V gene sequence: CDR1 SEHNR, CDR2 FQNEAQ (reference sequence). CDR3 in amino acids: CASSPEAANEKLFF. CDR3 bases: TGTGCCAGCAGCCCCGAGGCGGCAAATGAAAAACTGTTTTTT.

The chain couples TRBV11-2 to TRBJ2-5; 10 bases line up with TRBD2. The CDR3 runs to 16 residues. J gave up 3 bases and V 5 bases, and 9 bases lay outside the gene matches. The germline V gene encodes CDR1 SGHAT and CDR2 FQNNGV. The DNA for the CDR3 is TGTGCCAGCAGCCACTTAGCGGGAGGAGACAAAGAGACCCAGTACTTC. The encoded protein is CASSHLAGGDKETQYF.

The chain has TRBV28 and TRBJ1-2; a weak D match, TRBD1 (6 bases). Germline CDR1 and CDR2: MDHEN and SYDVKM. This CDR3 spans 14 amino acids. V shed 4 bases and J shed 1 base, with 10 bases lying between them. The CDR3 bases are TGTGCCAGCAGTTCACCGGACAGTAACTATGGCTACACCTTC. It specifies CASSSPDSNYGYTF.

This chain uses TRBV5-6 with TRBJ2-5, with TRBD2 as a possible D gene (5 bases). There are 14 residues in the CDR3. Per the germline V gene, CDR1 is SGHDT and CDR2 is YYEEEE. V gave up 7 bases and J gave up 1 base, with 14 bases separating them. The CDR3 coding sequence is TGTGCCAGCTCAGAGCGGACTTCCCAAGAGACCCAGTACTTC. Encoded protein: CASSERTSQETQYF.

This chain connects TRBV7-2 to TRBJ2-6; D gene unclear. Germline CDR1 and CDR2: SGHTA and FQGNSA. Trimming left V 1 base short and J 2 bases short, with 12 bases between. The CDR3 runs to 17 residues. Written as DNA, the CDR3 is TGTGCCAGCAGCTTAGGAAGTGGACGGACTGGGGCCAACGTCCTGACTTTC. Amino acids: CASSLGSGRTGANVLTF.

A few counts support this clonotype. The rearrangement links TRBV5-1 to TRBJ2-3; 11 positions match TRBD2. Germline CDR1 SGHRS, CDR2 YFSETQ. Unmatched junction bases numbered 5, after V lost 6 bases and J lost 2 bases. The CDR3 consists of 15 residues. CDR3 loop: CASKGLAENTDTQYF. The DNA for the CDR3 is TGCGCCAGCAAGGGACTAGCGGAAAACACAGATACGCAGTATTTT.

This clonotype turned up a few times. V is TRBV7-9 and J is TRBJ1-3; D call uncertain. The CDR3 runs to 17 residues. Germline CDR1 and CDR2: SEHNR and FQNEAQ (reference sequence). V shed 5 bases and J shed 0 bases, with 17 bases lying between them. The CDR3 DNA reads TGTGCCAGCAGCCCCTCGGCCTTAATCTACTCTGGAAACACCATATATTTT. It yields the protein CASSPSALIYSGNTIYF.

This clonotype was seen many times. The chain recombines TRBV7-9 with TRBJ2-5; no clear D. The DNA matches TRBJ2-7 better at its end, which makes the J call doubtful. Germline V gene sequence: CDR1 SEHNR, CDR2 FQNEAQ (reference sequence). The CDR3 spans 13 residues. The CDR3 DNA is TGTGCCAGCAGCTTGCCACCGATGGACGAGCAGTACTTC. Its protein is CASSLPPMDEQYF.

This clonotype was counted only a few times. This chain joins TRBV5-1 and TRBJ2-2; TRBD1 is a possible D gene (5 bases). Germline assignment: CDR1 SGHRS and CDR2 YFSETQ. The V gene lost 0 bases and the J gene lost 2 bases, with 11 bases spanning the gap. CDR3 length: 16 residues. The CDR3 bases are TGCGCCAGCAGCTTGGGGCCCCAGGGAAACACCGGGGAGCTGTTTTTT. Translation: CASSLGPQGNTGELFF. Based on the CDR3 plus reference TRBV5-1 and TRBJ2-2, the full variable domain is KAGVTQTPRYLIKTRGQQVTLSCSPISGHRSVSWYQQTPGQGLQFLFEYFSETQRNKGNFPGRFSGRQFSNSRSEMNVSTLELGDSALYLCASSLGPQGNTGELFFGEGSRLTVL.

The CDR3 here is CSVVFAGQGRFIQYF. CDR3 sequence (DNA): TGCAGCGTTGTGTTTGCGGGACAGGGTCGTTTCATTCAGTACTTC. The rearrangement links TRBV29-1 to TRBJ2-4; TRBD1 agrees at 9 bases. CDR3 length: 15 residues. The V segment lost 4 bases and the J segment 9 bases; nucleotides outside the gene matches: 13. Germline V gene lookup returns CDR1 SQVTM and CDR2 ANQGSEA. The full variable domain, its missing parts supplied by reference TRBV29-1 and TRBJ2-4, is SAVISQKPSRDICQRGTSLTIQCQVDSQVTMMFWYRQQPGQSLTLIATANQGSEATYESGFVIDKFPISRPNLTFSTLTVSNMSPEDSSIYLCSVVFAGQGRFIQYFGAGTRLSVL.

V and J are TRBV5-1 and TRBJ1-2; a weak D match, TRBD1 (5 bases). The CDR3 sequence is 13 residues long. The V gene's germline CDR1 is SGHRS and CDR2 YFSETQ. V was clipped by 6 bases and J by 2 bases, with 11 bases between them. The CDR3 region is CASTGELNYGYTF. CDR3 nucleotides: TGCGCCAGCACGGGGGAATTAAACTATGGCTACACCTTC.

DNA of the CDR3: TGTGCCAGCAGTTACTCGCCACCGACAGGTTGGAATTACGAGCAGTACTTC. Its protein product is CASSYSPPTGWNYEQYF. This chain joins TRBV6-5 and TRBJ2-7; TRBD1 might be the D (6 bases). The germline gives CDR1 MNHEY, CDR2 SVGAGI. The CDR3 consists of 17 residues. The ends were cut back, 0 bases at V and 4 bases at J, with 19 bases in the middle.

The chain links TRBV28 to TRBJ2-5; TRBD1 agrees at 9 bases. The CDR3 extends over 15 amino acids. In germline, CDR1 is MDHEN, CDR2 SYDVKM. The J segment lost 5 bases and the V segment lost 4 bases, leaving 8 bases of the junction unmatched. For the CDR3, the DNA is TGTGCCAGCAGTTGGATGACGACAGGGGGGGAGACCCAGTACTTC. Its translation is CASSWMTTGGETQYF.

In this sample, this clonotype turned up a few times. This chain joins TRBV7-2 and TRBJ2-5; 11 bases are shared with TRBD2. Unmatched junction bases numbered 10, after V lost 5 bases and J lost 5 bases. Germline CDR1 and CDR2: SGHTA and FQGNSA. This CDR3 has 16 amino acids. The CDR3 sequence is CASSPRTSGGLETQYF. As DNA, the CDR3 is TGTGCCAGCAGCCCTCGTACTAGCGGGGGTCTTGAGACCCAGTACTTC.

The V and J genes are TRBV18 and TRBJ2-5, with D perhaps TRBD2 (6 bases). This CDR3 contains 13 residues. V lost 5 bases and J lost 2, with 9 bases in between. CDR1 and CDR2 (germline): KGHSH, LQKENI. CDR3 in DNA: TGTGCCAGCTCAGGAGGGCATCAAGAGACCCAGTACTTC. As protein: CASSGGHQETQYF.